These 6 T cell receptor beta chains came from one sample sequenced in a study of blood T cells in healthy people across ages (dated by TCRdb to between 2014 and 2017). Receptor libraries were prepared by 5' RACE. A second PCR of roughly 6 to 11 cycles was performed with a sample-barcoded 5' primer and a J-beta primer mix. TCRdb reprocessing: public reads trimmed at Q25 with fastp, clones called with MiXCR, in-frame beta chains kept. Every distinct CDR3 protein forms one entry, paired with its most common genes and DNA. The sample includes fewer than 2,000,000 distinct CDR3 sequences, with about two fifths observed a single time. The top ten constitute under 25% of the sample. The sequenced sample was blood. The receptors originated from a human donor in good health.

The chain is built from TRBV29-1 and TRBJ1-1; no definite D call. This CDR3 region has 10 residues. V shed 5 bases and J shed 5 bases, with 6 bases lying between them. Germline-derived CDR1 and CDR2 are SQVTM and ANQGSEA. The CDR3 region has the DNA TGCAGCGTTACGGATACTGAAGCTTTCTTT. As protein: CSVTDTEAFF. The full variable domain, in which reference TRBV29-1 and TRBJ1-1 provide the parts outside the CDR3, is SAVISQKPSRDICQRGTSLTIQCQVDSQVTMMFWYRQQPGQSLTLIATANQGSEATYESGFVIDKFPISRPNLTFSTLTVSNMSPEDSSIYLCSVTDTEAFFGQGTRLTVV.

This clonotype was seen at least ten times. The gene calls are TRBV29-1 and TRBJ2-1, with D possibly matching TRBD2 (5 bases). This CDR3 comprises 12 residues. Trimming stripped 5 bases from V and 8 bases from J, with 13 bases between. The germline V gene encodes CDR1 SQVTM and CDR2 ANQGSEA. The CDR3 coding sequence is TGCAGCGTTTCCCCTTCGCGGGATGAGCAGTTCTTC. It codes for CSVSPSRDEQFF.

The chain is built from TRBV20-1 and TRBJ2-3; 8 bases match TRBD2. The CDR3 extends over 13 amino acids. Germline assignment: CDR1 DFQATT and CDR2 SNEGSKA (reference sequence). V lost 7 bases to trimming and J lost 2 bases; unmatched junction nucleotides: 5. The CDR3, as DNA: TGCAGTGGGGGGCGGGGGGACACAGATACGCAGTATTTT. Translated, it gives CSGGRGDTDTQYF.

The V and J genes are TRBV12-3 or TRBV12-4 and TRBJ1-2; possible D gene TRBD1, 6 bases. V was pared by 5 bases and J by 4 bases, with 17 bases between. CDR3 length: 15 amino acids. The CDR3 region has the DNA TGTGCCAGCAGTCAAAACAGGGAATTGGGCTATGGCTACACCTTC. It codes for CASSQNRELGYGYTF.

This rearrangement joins TRBV12-3 or TRBV12-4 to TRBJ2-5; D may match TRBD1 or TRBD2 (5 bases each). The J call is doubtful: the DNA matches TRBJ2-7 better. The CDR3 consists of 13 residues. The DNA for the CDR3 is TGTGCCAGCAGTTTAGCAGGGGACGACGAGCAGTACTTC. This encodes CASSLAGDDEQYF.

This clonotype showed up just a few times. The rearrangement uses TRBV28 and TRBJ2-1; 7 bases line up with TRBD2. The CDR3 is made up of 17 amino acids. CDR1 and CDR2 (germline): MDHEN, SYDVKM. Trimming took 2 bases from V and 1 from J; bases not matched to a gene: 8. The CDR3 DNA reads as TGTGCCAGCAGTTTACGGGGAGGGCTTCCATCCTACAATGAGCAGTTCTTC. Translated: CASSLRGGLPSYNEQFF.